The present T cell receptor (beta chain) was sequenced within a study of response to subunit inactivated influenza vaccine. Study-level points and caveats: Only a handful of new T cells, the authors suggested, are recruited with each seasonal influenza vaccination.

TCRdb passed the RT-PCR reads through MiXCR, listing each CDR3 protein once. Altogether 800,000 to 1,000,000 distinct CDR3 sequences are present, around 20% being singletons, with the ten largest covering about 10%. This clonotype occurred a few times. Its target is unknown. V trimming: 0 bases; J trimming: 5 bases; junction bases outside the gene matches: 6. The CDR3 extends over 16 amino acids. Germline CDR1 and CDR2: SGHRS and YFSETQ. The receptor's source is a man aged 50 to 60 who received an inactivated influenza vaccine. Material: PBMCs from blood, obtained about 5 days after vaccination. The V gene is TRBV5-1, the J gene TRBJ2-3; 10 bases map to TRBD2. CDR3 nucleotides: TGCGCCAGCAGCTTGGCCGATAGCGGGGGGATAGATACGCAGTATTTT. Protein sequence: CASSLADSGGIDTQYF. The entire variable domain, with the rest obtained from reference TRBV5-1 and TRBJ2-3, is as follows: KAGVTQTPRYLIKTRGQQVTLSCSPISGHRSVSWYQQTPGQGLQFLFEYFSETQRNKGNFPGRFSGRQFSNSRSEMNVSTLELGDSALYLCASSLADSGGIDTQYFGPGTRLTVL.